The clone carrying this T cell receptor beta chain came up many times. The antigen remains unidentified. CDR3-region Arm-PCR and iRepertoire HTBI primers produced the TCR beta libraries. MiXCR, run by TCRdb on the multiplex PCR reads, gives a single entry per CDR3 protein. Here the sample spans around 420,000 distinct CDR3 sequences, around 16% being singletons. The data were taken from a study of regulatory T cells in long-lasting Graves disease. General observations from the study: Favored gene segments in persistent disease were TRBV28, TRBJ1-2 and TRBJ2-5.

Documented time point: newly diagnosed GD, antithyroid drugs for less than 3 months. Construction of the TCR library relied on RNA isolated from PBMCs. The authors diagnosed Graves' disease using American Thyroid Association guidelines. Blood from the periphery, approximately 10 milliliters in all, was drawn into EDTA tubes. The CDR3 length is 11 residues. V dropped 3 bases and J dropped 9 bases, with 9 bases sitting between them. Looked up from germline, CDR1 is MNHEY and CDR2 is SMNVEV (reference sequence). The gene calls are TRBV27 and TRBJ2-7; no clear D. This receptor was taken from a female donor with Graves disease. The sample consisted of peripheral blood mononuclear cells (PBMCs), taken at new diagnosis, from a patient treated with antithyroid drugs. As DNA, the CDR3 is TGTGCCAGCAGTTTTTTAGGAATGCAGTACTTC. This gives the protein CASSFLGMQYF.